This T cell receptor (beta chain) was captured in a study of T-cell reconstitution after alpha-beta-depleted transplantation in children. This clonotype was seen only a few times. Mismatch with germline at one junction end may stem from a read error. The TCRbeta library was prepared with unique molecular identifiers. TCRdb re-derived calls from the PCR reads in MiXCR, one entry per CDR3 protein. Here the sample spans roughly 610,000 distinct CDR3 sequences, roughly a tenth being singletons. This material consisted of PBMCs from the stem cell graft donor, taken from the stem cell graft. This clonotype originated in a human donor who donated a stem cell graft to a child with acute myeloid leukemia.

The CDR3 spells CASTASGTNVQFF. CDR3 nucleotide sequence: TGTGCCAGCACGGCTAGCGGAACCAATGTGCAGTTCTTC. The chain carries TRBV6-2 or TRBV6-3 and TRBJ2-1, with 7 positions matching TRBD2. Germline-derived CDR1 and CDR2 are MNHEY and SVGEGT. This CDR3 spans 13 amino acids.